The rows below give T cell receptor beta chains drawn from one sample of a study of shared clonotypes between healthy human individuals. Profiled with immunoSEQ multiplex PCR; TCRdb holds only in-frame clones, not every one. Of 550,000 to 650,000 clones listed, 90% to 97% are singletons. Sequenced: naive CD8+ T cells sorted from blood. The receptors originated from a woman in her 30s in good health. Each CDR3 is given with its conserved first and last residue. D genes are given only for firm matches. Clone size, where shown, is once, few, many, or a class for clones that have expanded.

d_call j_call clone_size v_call cdr3_nt cdr3_aa
TRBD2 TRBJ2-1 NA TRBV4-1 TGCGCCAGCAGCCTCCGAGCGGGGAATGAGCAGTTCTTC CASSLRAGNEQFF
NA TRBJ1-1 NA TRBV10-2 TGCGCCAGCAGTGAGTCTACAGGCCTGGAAGCTTTCTTT CASSESTGLEAFF
TRBD2 TRBJ2-3 NA TRBV2 TGTGCCAGCAGGGGACTAGCGAGTAGCACAGATACGCAGTATTTT CASRGLASSTDTQYF
TRBD1 TRBJ2-3 NA TRBV11-3 TGTGCCAGCAGCCTGACAGGGGGCCCAGATACGCAGTATTTT CASSLTGGPDTQYF
TRBD2 TRBJ2-7 NA TRBV28 TGTGCCAGCAGTCTTGGACTAGCGCGTTCCTACGAGCAGTACTTC CASSLGLARSYEQYF
NA TRBJ2-2 NA TRBV28 TGTGCCAGCAGTTTATCAGGGGAAGGCGGGGAGCTGTCTTTT CASSLSGEGGELSF
NA TRBJ2-3 NA TRBV7-6 TGTGCCAGCAGCTTAGCGACGGGGGAAGGCACAGATACGCAGTATTTT CASSLATGEGTDTQYF
NA TRBJ2-7 NA TRBV21-1 TGTGCCAGCAGCAAGACAGGGGGAGATTACGAGCAGTACTTC CASSKTGGDYEQYF
NA TRBJ2-7 NA TRBV4-1 TGCGCCAGCAGCCAAGATGGTTCGGGGCCCGAGCAGTACTTC CASSQDGSGPEQYF
NA TRBJ2-2 NA TRBV10-3 TGTGCCCACTCCCACGGCCACACCGGGGAGCTGTTTTTT CAHSHGHTGELFF
TRBD2 TRBJ2-3 NA TRBV27 TGTGCCAGCAGTCCCCGCCCTCTAGCGGGAAACACAGATACGCAGTATTTT CASSPRPLAGNTDTQYF
NA TRBJ2-7 NA TRBV2 TGTGCCAGCAGTGAAGTTAGGGTTTACGAGCAGTACTTC CASSEVRVYEQYF
NA TRBJ2-1 NA TRBV5-1 TGCGCCAGCAGCTTGACGTACAGGGACAATGAGCAGTTCTTC CASSLTYRDNEQFF
NA TRBJ2-7 NA TRBV7-9 TGTGCCAGCAGCCAGACAGACTACGAGAAGTACTTC CASSQTDYEKYF
NA TRBJ1-5 NA TRBV4-1 TGCGCCAGCAGCCAAGAGGGAGTGAGGAGCAATCAGCCCCAGCATTTT CASSQEGVRSNQPQHF
TRBD2 TRBJ2-3 NA TRBV10-1 TGCGCCAGCAGTCCGCGTCCCTCGGGCGGGAGTACAGATACGCAGTATTTT CASSPRPSGGSTDTQYF
TRBD1 TRBJ1-2 NA TRBV5-8 TGTGCCAGCAGCCGCGAGCAGGGACAGGGGGCGGGAGGCTACACCTTC CASSREQGQGAGGYTF
TRBD1 TRBJ2-5 NA TRBV5-1 TGCGCCAGCAGGCTCAGGGGGAACCAAGAGACCCAGTACTTC CASRLRGNQETQYF
TRBD2 TRBJ2-1 NA TRBV5-4 TGTGCCAGCAGCCAGGGACTAGCGGGAGTGAACAATGAGCAGTTCTTC CASSQGLAGVNNEQFF
TRBD1 TRBJ2-7 NA TRBV11-2 TGTGCCAGCAGCCCGCCGACAGGGGGCTACGAGCAGTACTTC CASSPPTGGYEQYF
NA TRBJ2-7 NA TRBV4-2 TGTGCCAGCAGCCTGGCTAGCGCCTACGAGCAGTACTTC CASSLASAYEQYF
TRBD2 TRBJ2-3 NA TRBV28 TGTGCCAGCAGTTCTATAGCGGGGCACACAGATACGCAGTATTTT CASSSIAGHTDTQYF
NA TRBJ2-7 NA TRBV6-6 TGTGCCAGCGGTCCAGACGTCCCCTACGAGCAGTACTTC CASGPDVPYEQYF
NA TRBJ1-2 once TRBV27 TGTGCCAGCCGTACGGGGGGGGTGGGCTACACCTTC CASRTGGVGYTF
TRBD2 TRBJ2-1 NA TRBV6-6 TGTGCCAGCAGCCGAATTCTAGCGGGAGCGATAGAGCAGTTCTTC CASSRILAGAIEQFF
NA TRBJ2-3 NA TRBV10-3 TGTGCCATCAAGGACCCGGGGAGCACAGATACGCAGTATTTT CAIKDPGSTDTQYF
TRBD2 TRBJ2-1 NA TRBV6-1 TGTGCCAGCAATCGCGGGAGGGCCGACAATGAGCAGTTCTTC CASNRGRADNEQFF
TRBD1 TRBJ1-1 NA TRBV6-6 TGTGCCAGCAGATCTCCGGGACAGGGCCCTGAAGCTTTCTTT CASRSPGQGPEAFF